This paragraph covers one T cell receptor beta chain sequence. There is no known antigen for this receptor. It has no much larger one-base neighbor in the sample; base qualities were not kept. The data derive from a study of T-cell reconstitution after alpha-beta-depleted transplantation in children (dated by TCRdb to 2015 to 2016). As for the study more broadly: The study quantitatively tracked T-cell immune reconstitution after TCRalphabeta/CD19-depleted allogeneic hematopoietic cell transplantation in children using TCR repertoire profiling.

The junction shows trimming of 2 bases on V and 0 bases on J, plus 11 bases between the germline ends. CDR1 MNHNS and CDR2 SASEGT were looked up in the germline V gene. The CDR3 covers 16 residues, taking in both the cysteine and the phenylalanine. The read is trimmed to its CDR3 DNA, 48 bases read in frame from base 1. The sample's treatment or condition, from its label and the paper: allogeneic hematopoietic cell transplantation with graft depleted of TCRalphabeta T cells and CD19 B cells. The children who served as transplant recipients had been given grafts of TCRalphabeta/CD19-depleted allogeneic hematopoietic cells. Overall results and qualifications from the work: The apparently early alphabetaT-cell count recovery about two months after transplant was reportedly dependent on only several hundred rapidly expanded clones derived from non-depleted graft cells. Over the following months the frequencies of hyperexpanded clones went down, and after one year T-cell counts and TCRbeta diversity were mostly credited to newly produced T cells. In some patients, the high TCRbeta diversity seen at day 60 was put down to recipient T cells and intrathymic progenitors that had survived conditioning.

The library was generated by PCR. The sequencer listed for this sample is Illumina HiSeq 2500. TCR libraries were prepared with molecular barcoding, using unique molecular identifiers to normalize TCRbeta repertoire quantification. TCRdb ran its own pipeline on the public reads, namely fastp trimming at Q25 and MiXCR clone calling, and kept in-frame beta chains. Merged by CDR3 protein, the rows form single entries marked with the most common genes and DNA. The sample data list around 490,000 distinct CDR3 sequences, and about an eighth of these were observed just once. Around 13% of the sample rests with the top ten.

The sample consisted of PBMCs, mostly from graft donor cells, taken 180 days after TCRalphabeta/CD19-depleted stem cell transplant. The chain is assembled from TRBV6-1 and TRBJ2-4; the D gene is perhaps TRBD2, on 5 matching bases. This TCR was recovered from a female patient between 2 and 15 years old who had a stem cell transplant for aplastic anemia, so the T cells may come from the graft donor. The CDR3 reads CASSENPGLAKNIQYF. The sequenced DNA: TGTGCCAGCAGTGAAAATCCAGGACTAGCCAAAAACATTCAGTACTTC.